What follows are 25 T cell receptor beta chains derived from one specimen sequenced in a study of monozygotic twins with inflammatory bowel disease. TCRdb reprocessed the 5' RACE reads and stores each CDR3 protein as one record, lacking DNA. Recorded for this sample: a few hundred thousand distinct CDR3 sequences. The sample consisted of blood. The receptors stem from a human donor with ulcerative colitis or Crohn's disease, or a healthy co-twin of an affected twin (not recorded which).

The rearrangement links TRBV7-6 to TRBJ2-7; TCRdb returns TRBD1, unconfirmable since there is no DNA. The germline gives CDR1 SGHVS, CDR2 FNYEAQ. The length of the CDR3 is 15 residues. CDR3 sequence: CASSFGQGIPYEQYF.

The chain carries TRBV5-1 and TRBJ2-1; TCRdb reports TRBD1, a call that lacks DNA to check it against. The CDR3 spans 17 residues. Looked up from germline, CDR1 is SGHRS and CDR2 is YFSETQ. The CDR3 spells CASSSITGTGNNNEQFF.

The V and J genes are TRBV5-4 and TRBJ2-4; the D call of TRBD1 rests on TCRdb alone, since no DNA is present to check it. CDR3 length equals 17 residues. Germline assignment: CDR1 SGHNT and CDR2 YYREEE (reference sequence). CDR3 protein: CASSSPRTDRAKNIQYF. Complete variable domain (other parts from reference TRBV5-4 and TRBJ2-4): ETGVTQSPTHLIKTRGQQVTLRCSSQSGHNTVSWYQQALGQGPQFIFQYYREEENGRGNFPPRFSGLQFPNYSSELNVNALELDDSALYLCASSSPRTDRAKNIQYFGAGTRLSVL.

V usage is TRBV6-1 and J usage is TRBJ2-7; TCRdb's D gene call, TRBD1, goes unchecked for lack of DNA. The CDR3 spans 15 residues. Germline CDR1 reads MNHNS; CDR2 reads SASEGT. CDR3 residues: CASSPGTGTPYEQYF.

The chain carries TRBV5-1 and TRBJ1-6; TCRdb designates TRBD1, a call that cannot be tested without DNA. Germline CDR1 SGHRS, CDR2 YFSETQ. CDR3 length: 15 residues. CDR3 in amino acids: CASSLAGTALSPLHF. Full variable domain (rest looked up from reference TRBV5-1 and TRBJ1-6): KAGVTQTPRYLIKTRGQQVTLSCSPISGHRSVSWYQQTPGQGLQFLFEYFSETQRNKGNFPGRFSGRQFSNSRSEMNVSTLELGDSALYLCASSLAGTALSPLHFGNGTRLTVT.

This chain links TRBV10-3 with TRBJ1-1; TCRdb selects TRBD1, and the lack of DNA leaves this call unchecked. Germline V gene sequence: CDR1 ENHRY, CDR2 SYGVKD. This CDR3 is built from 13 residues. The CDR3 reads CAIKVQGNTEAFF.

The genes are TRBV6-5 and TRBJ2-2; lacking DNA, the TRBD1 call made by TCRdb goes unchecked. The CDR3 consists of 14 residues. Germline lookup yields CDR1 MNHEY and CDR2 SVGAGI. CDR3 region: CASSYSQGYGELFF.

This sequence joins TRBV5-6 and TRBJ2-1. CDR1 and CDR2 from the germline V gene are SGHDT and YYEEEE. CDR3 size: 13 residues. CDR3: CASGLDLYNEQFF.

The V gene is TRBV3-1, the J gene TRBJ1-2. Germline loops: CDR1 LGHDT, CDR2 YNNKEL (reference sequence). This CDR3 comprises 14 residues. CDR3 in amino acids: CASSQKWLEDGYTF.

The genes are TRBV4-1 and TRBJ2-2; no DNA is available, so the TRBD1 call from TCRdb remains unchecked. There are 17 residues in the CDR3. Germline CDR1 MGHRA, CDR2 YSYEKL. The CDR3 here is CASSQDGVAGKGGELFF.

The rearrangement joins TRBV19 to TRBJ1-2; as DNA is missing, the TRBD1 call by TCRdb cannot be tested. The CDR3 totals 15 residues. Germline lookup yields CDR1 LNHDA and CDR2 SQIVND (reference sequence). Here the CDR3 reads CASSTSYRGRNGYTF. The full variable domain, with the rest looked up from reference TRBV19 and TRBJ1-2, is DGGITQSPKYLFRKEGQNVTLSCEQNLNHDAMYWYRQDPGQGLRLIYYSQIVNDFQKGDIAEGYSVSREKKESFPLTVTSAQKNPTAFYLCASSTSYRGRNGYTFGSGTRLTVV.

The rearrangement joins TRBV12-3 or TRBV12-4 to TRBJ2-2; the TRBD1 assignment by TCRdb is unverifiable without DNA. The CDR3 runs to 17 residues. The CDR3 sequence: CASSLPTGGGITGELFF.

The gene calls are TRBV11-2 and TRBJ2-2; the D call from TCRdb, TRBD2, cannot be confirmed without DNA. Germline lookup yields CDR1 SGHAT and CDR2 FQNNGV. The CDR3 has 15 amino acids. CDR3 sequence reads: CASSFLAANTGELFF.

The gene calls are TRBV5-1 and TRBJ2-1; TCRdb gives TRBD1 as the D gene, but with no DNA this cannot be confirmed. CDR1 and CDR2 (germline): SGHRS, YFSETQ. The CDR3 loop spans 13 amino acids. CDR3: CASRQGTNNDQFF.

The CDR3 loop reads CASSRVGIGGTDTQYF. The V and J genes are TRBV5-4 and TRBJ2-3. The CDR3 spans 16 residues. The germline CDR1 and CDR2 sequences are SGHNT and YYREEE (reference sequence).

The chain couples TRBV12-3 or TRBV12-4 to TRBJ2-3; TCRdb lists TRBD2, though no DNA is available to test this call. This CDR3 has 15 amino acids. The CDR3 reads CASSFTSGGADTQYF.

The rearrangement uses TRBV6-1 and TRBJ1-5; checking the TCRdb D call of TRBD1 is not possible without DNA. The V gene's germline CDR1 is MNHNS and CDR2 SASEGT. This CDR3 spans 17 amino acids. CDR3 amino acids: CASNQQGRGNPNQPQHF.

CDR3 sequence: CASTQQEGGIETQYF. This chain connects TRBV28 to TRBJ2-5; TCRdb names TRBD1, which stays unverified in the absence of DNA. The CDR3 runs to 15 residues. Germline CDR1 reads MDHEN; CDR2 reads SYDVKM.

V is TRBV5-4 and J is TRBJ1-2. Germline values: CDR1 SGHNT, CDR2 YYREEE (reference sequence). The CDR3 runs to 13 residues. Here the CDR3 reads CASSLFPDPGYTF. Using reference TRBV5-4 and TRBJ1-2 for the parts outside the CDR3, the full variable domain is ETGVTQSPTHLIKTRGQQVTLRCSSQSGHNTVSWYQQALGQGPQFIFQYYREEENGRGNFPPRFSGLQFPNYSSELNVNALELDDSALYLCASSLFPDPGYTFGSGTRLTVV.

CDR3 protein: CASSLTAMTNEQFF. This rearrangement joins TRBV7-8 to TRBJ2-1. CDR3 size: 14 residues. The germline CDR1 and CDR2 sequences are SGHVS and FQNEAQ.

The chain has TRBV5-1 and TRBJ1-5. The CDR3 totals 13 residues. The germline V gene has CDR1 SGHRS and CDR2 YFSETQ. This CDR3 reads CASRETDNQPQHF.

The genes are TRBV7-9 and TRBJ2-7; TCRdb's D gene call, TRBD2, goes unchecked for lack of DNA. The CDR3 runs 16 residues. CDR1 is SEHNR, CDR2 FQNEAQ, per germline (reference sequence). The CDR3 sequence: CASSPNPLGLRYEQYF.

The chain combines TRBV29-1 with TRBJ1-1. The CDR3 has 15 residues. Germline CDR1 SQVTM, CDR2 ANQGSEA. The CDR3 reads CSVEEGPGGYTEAFF.

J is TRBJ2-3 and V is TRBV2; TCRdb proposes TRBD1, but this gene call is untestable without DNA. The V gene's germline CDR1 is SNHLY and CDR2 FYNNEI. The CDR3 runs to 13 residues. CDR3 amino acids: CASSVGDTDTQYF.

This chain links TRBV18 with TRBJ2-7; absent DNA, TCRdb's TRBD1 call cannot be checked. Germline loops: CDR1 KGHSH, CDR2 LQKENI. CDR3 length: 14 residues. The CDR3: CASTPGTQTYEQYF.